The 20 T cell receptor beta chains reported below all come from one sample, sequenced in a study of blood T cell repertoires in COVID-19. Assay: immunoSEQ multiplex PCR; the TCRdb copy retains only in-frame clones and omits some. The top ten hold roughly 7% of the sample, which has approximately 260,000 clones, 75% to 90% seen once. What was sequenced was peripheral blood. These receptors were collected from a man aged 55 to 70 who had recovered from COVID-19.

This rearrangement joins TRBV3-1 (or the pseudogene TRBV3-2) to TRBJ2-7; TRBD1 might be the D (5 bases). The CDR3 sequence is 14 residues long. V lost 1 base and J 5 bases, leaving 12 bases between the germline ends. CDR1 is LGHDT, CDR2 YNNKEL, per germline (reference sequence). CDR3 bases: TGTGCCAGCAGCCAAGCTGCAGGGCTGGACGAGCAGTACTTC. Protein sequence: CASSQAAGLDEQYF.

The V gene is TRBV11-2, the J gene TRBJ1-2, with TRBD1 matching 8 bases. This CDR3 is built from 13 residues. The V gene end was trimmed by 4 bases and the J gene end by 4 bases; junction bases not matched to a gene: 2. CDR1 is SGHAT, CDR2 FQNNGV, per germline. The CDR3 protein is CASSWDRTYGYTF. The CDR3 DNA reads TGTGCCAGCAGCTGGGACAGGACCTATGGCTACACCTTC.

The rearrangement joins TRBV2 to TRBJ2-5; 7 nucleotides align to TRBD1. The V segment lost 7 bases and the J segment 5 bases; nucleotides outside the gene matches: 10. The CDR3 runs to 14 residues. Germline loops: CDR1 SNHLY, CDR2 FYNNEI. This chain's CDR3 is CASKVDRASETQYF. CDR3 DNA: TGTGCCAGCAAAGTCGACAGGGCTAGTGAGACCCAGTACTTC.

In nucleotides, the CDR3 is TGTGCCAGCTCACCACAAGCCCAACGGCCAGGGGGCGTCTATGGCTACACCTTC. Its translation: CASSPQAQRPGGVYGYTF. The chain is built from TRBV18 and TRBJ1-2; 8 bases are a match to TRBD1. CDR1 and CDR2 from the germline V gene are KGHSH and LQKENI. CDR3 length equals 18 residues. V lost 1 base, J lost 4 bases, and 14 bases stayed unmatched. The full variable domain, its missing parts supplied by reference TRBV18 and TRBJ1-2, is NAGVMQNPRHLVRRRGQEARLRCSPMKGHSHVYWYRQLPEEGLKFMVYLQKENIIDESGMPKERFSAEFPKEGPSILRIQQVVRGDSAAYFCASSPQAQRPGGVYGYTFGSGTRLTVV.

For the CDR3, the DNA is TGCGCCAGCAGCTTGAACATTAATCAGCCCCAGCATTTT. This sequence encodes CASSLNINQPQHF. The chain is built from TRBV5-1 and TRBJ1-5; D call uncertain. V lost 1 base, J lost 4 bases, and 6 bases lay in between. CDR1 is SGHRS, CDR2 YFSETQ, per germline. The CDR3 sequence is 13 residues long.

The chain joins TRBV24-1 to TRBJ2-3; 11 bases agree with TRBD1. CDR1 KGHDR and CDR2 SFDVKD come from the germline V gene. Trimming at V came to 5 bases and at J to 6 bases, leaving 9 bases not matched to a gene. This CDR3 comprises 16 residues. The CDR3, as DNA: TGTGCCACCAGTGTCCAGGGACAGGGGGAGGGGGATACGCAGTATTTT. Translating it yields CATSVQGQGEGDTQYF.

This clone came up once. The chain has TRBV5-6 and TRBJ2-3, with D tentatively TRBD2 (7 bases). Germline CDR1 and CDR2: SGHDT and YYEEEE. The CDR3 contains 15 residues. Trimming pared 1 base from V and 2 bases from J, leaving 11 bases between. The CDR3 here is CASSLFAGATDTQYF. The CDR3 DNA reads as TGTGCCAGCAGCTTGTTTGCGGGGGCCACAGATACGCAGTATTTT.

The chain recombines TRBV24-1 with TRBJ2-1, with a tentative D call TRBD1 (6 bases). The V end was cut by 1 base, the J end by 4 bases, with 16 bases between. Germline V gene data show CDR1 as KGHDR and CDR2 as SFDVKD. The CDR3 length is 17 residues. This chain's CDR3 is CATSDLGPTGRYNEQFF. The CDR3 region has the DNA TGTGCCACCAGTGATTTAGGTCCTACAGGGAGATACAATGAGCAGTTCTTC.

The chain uses TRBV19 and TRBJ2-1; D is possibly TRBD2 (6 bases). The CDR3 is 17 residues long. From germline, CDR1 is LNHDA and CDR2 SQIVND (reference sequence). The V end was cut by 5 bases, the J end by 0 bases, with 17 bases between. CDR3 residues: CASSQAGRAISYNEQFF. DNA for the CDR3: TGTGCCAGTAGTCAAGCGGGTCGCGCAATCTCCTACAATGAGCAGTTCTTC.

The chain carries TRBV7-9 and TRBJ1-4; D is unresolved. Trimming left V 5 bases short and J 7 bases short, with 14 bases between. Germline lookup yields CDR1 SEHNR and CDR2 FQNEAQ (reference sequence). CDR3 length: 14 amino acids. The CDR3 sequence: CASSLRDKTEKLFF. CDR3 nucleotide sequence: TGTGCCAGCAGCCTACGAGACAAGACTGAAAAACTGTTTTTT.

The V gene is TRBV6-5, the J gene TRBJ1-2, with D possibly matching TRBD1 (6 bases). Trimming shortened V by 6 bases and J by 5 bases, and 13 bases separated the two germline ends. From germline, CDR1 is MNHEY and CDR2 SVGAGI. CDR3 length: 13 amino acids. The CDR3 nucleotides are TGTGCCAGCAGAACCACAGGGCAGTATGGCTACACCTTC. This gives the protein CASRTTGQYGYTF.

The chain is built from TRBV5-1 and TRBJ2-1, with 9 bases matching TRBD2. V was pared by 2 bases and J by 5 bases, with 11 bases of the junction left unmatched. This CDR3 comprises 17 residues. Germline-derived CDR1 and CDR2 are SGHRS and YFSETQ. CDR3 DNA: TGCGCCAGCAGCTTTAGCGGGCGGGGGGGCCGGAACAATGAGCAGTTCTTC. Protein: CASSFSGRGGRNNEQFF.

A word on this clone: The sample carries other DNA sequences with the same CDR3. The V gene is TRBV2, the J gene TRBJ1-6; no clear D gene. V gave up 0 bases and J gave up 10 bases, with 10 bases separating them. CDR3 size: 14 residues. The V gene's germline CDR1 is SNHLY and CDR2 FYNNEI. CDR3 coding DNA: TGTGCCAGCAGTGAAGCCCGGGTACTGTCACCCCTCCACTTT. Its protein is CASSEARVLSPLHF.

This chain joins TRBV19 and TRBJ2-7, with 11 bases that match TRBD2. Germline CDR1 and CDR2: LNHDA and SQIVND (reference sequence). The length of the CDR3 is 18 residues. With V trimmed by 5 bases and J by 0 bases, 12 bases remained unmatched. The CDR3 DNA follows: TGTGCCAGTAGTCTAGCGGGGGGCCGAAGATTGTACTCCTACGAGCAGTACTTC. It encodes CASSLAGGRRLYSYEQYF.

The rearrangement links TRBV5-4 to TRBJ1-4; TRBD1 agrees at 7 bases. The CDR3 has 16 residues. With 4 bases clipped from V and 5 bases from J, the junction kept 11 bases outside the gene matches. Germline V gene sequence: CDR1 SGHNT, CDR2 YYREEE (reference sequence). The CDR3 bases are TGTGCCAGCAGCCCCGGGCCAGGGGGTTACAATGAAAAACTGTTTTTT. Its translation is CASSPGPGGYNEKLFF.

This clone was seen once. The chain recombines TRBV28 with TRBJ1-2, with D possibly matching TRBD1 (5 bases). Trimming cost V 2 bases and J 4 bases, with 8 bases left between them. Germline lookup yields CDR1 MDHEN and CDR2 SYDVKM. CDR3 length: 13 amino acids. CDR3: CASSLGAPYGYTF. The DNA for the CDR3 is TGTGCCAGCAGTTTAGGGGCACCCTATGGCTACACCTTC.

The V call is TRBV28, the J call TRBJ1-2, with D maybe TRBD1 (6 bases). This CDR3 region has 14 residues. Germline V gives CDR1 MDHEN, CDR2 SYDVKM. V was trimmed by 8 bases and J by 4 bases, leaving 17 bases between them. The CDR3 sequence: CASSLGGGSYGYTF. In DNA form, the CDR3 reads TGTGCCAGCTCCTTGGGGGGGGGCTCCTATGGCTACACCTTC.

This clone was counted once. The chain uses TRBV10-3 and TRBJ2-3; weak D call: TRBD2 (5 bases). In germline, CDR1 is ENHRY, CDR2 SYGVKD. The CDR3 covers 14 residues. Trimming pared 3 bases from V and 4 bases from J, leaving 11 bases between. The CDR3 sequence is CAISEPAGADTQYF. Written as DNA, the CDR3 is TGTGCCATCAGTGAACCGGCCGGGGCAGATACGCAGTATTTT.

The rearrangement joins TRBV18 to TRBJ2-5; possibly TRBD2 for D (5 bases). Between the trimmed V and J ends, which lost 0 bases and 7 bases, there was a span of 18 bases. Germline V gives CDR1 KGHSH, CDR2 LQKENI. The CDR3 loop spans 16 amino acids. In nucleotides, the CDR3 is TGTGCCAGCTCACCACCGCAACAGCTAGCCTTGGGGACCCAGTACTTC. It encodes CASSPPQQLALGTQYF.

The chain recombines TRBV21-1 with TRBJ1-6; whether TRBD1, the table's D call, matches the DNA was not checked. TRBV21-1 is labeled a pseudogene. The CDR3 covers 16 residues. CDR3 region: CASYHKHRDTDSPLHF. The CDR3 DNA reads TGTGCCAGCTACCACAAGCACCGGGACACCGATTCACCCCTCCACTTT.